A single sample gave rise to the 18 T cell receptor beta chains below, sequenced in a study of technical replicates of blood from four donors. The assay was immunoSEQ multiplex PCR, and TCRdb's table has in-frame clones only and misses some. The sample records about 68,000 clones, roughly 97% being singletons. Sequenced input: T cells isolated from PBMCs. These TCRs come from a human donor in good health.

This rearrangement joins TRBV6-6 to TRBJ1-1, with a possible D match to TRBD1 (5 bases). V lost 7 bases and J 2 bases, leaving 11 bases between the germline ends. This CDR3 has 13 residues. Germline assignment: CDR1 MNHNY and CDR2 SVGAGI (reference sequence). The CDR3 DNA is TGTGCCAGCACCTCAGGGTATAACACTGAAGCTTTCTTT. Translated, it gives CASTSGYNTEAFF.

The chain couples TRBV9 to TRBJ2-7; TRBD2 matches 7 bases. V trimming: 5 bases; J trimming: 5 bases; junction bases outside the gene matches: 13. Germline CDR1 and CDR2: SGDLS and YYNGEE. The CDR3 length is 15 residues. The CDR3 bases are TGTGCCAGCAGACTTATTAGACTAGCTATTCACGAGCAGTACTTC. Translation gives CASRLIRLAIHEQYF.

The J gene is TRBJ1-3, the V gene TRBV5-1, with TRBD1 matching over 8 bases. CDR1 and CDR2 from the germline V gene are SGHRS and YFSETQ. Losses at the gene ends were 4 bases for V and 0 bases for J; bases not matched to a gene: 12. The CDR3 spans 18 residues. CDR3 region: CASSKGDRQISSGNTIYF. The CDR3 coding sequence is TGCGCCAGCAGCAAAGGGGACAGGCAAATCAGCTCTGGAAACACCATATATTTT.

This clone was picked up one time. The V call is TRBV5-1, the J call TRBJ2-7, with 7 positions matching TRBD2. V shed 6 bases and J 4 bases; nucleotides not matched to a gene: 13. Germline-derived CDR1 and CDR2 are SGHRS and YFSETQ. CDR3 size: 15 residues. The CDR3, as DNA: TGCGCCAGCATCGGCGGGAGTGGGGTCGGGTACGAGCAGTACTTC. Translated, it gives CASIGGSGVGYEQYF.

The chain is built from TRBV9 and TRBJ1-2; 10 bases agree with TRBD1. There are 15 residues in the CDR3. After removal of 0 bases from V and 4 bases from J, the junction contained 3 bases not matched to a gene. Germline V CDR1 and CDR2: SGDLS, YYNGEE. The chain's CDR3 is CASSVAGTGAYGYTF. The CDR3 DNA is TGTGCCAGCAGCGTAGCGGGGACAGGGGCCTATGGCTACACCTTC.

The chain employs TRBV10-3 and TRBJ2-5, with 8 bases aligning to TRBD1. The trim removed 10 bases at V and 5 bases at J, leaving 15 bases unmatched. The V gene's germline CDR1 is ENHRY and CDR2 SYGVKD. The CDR3 totals 15 residues. The CDR3 region is CATLGGQEIQETQYF. Here the CDR3 DNA reads TGTGCCACCCTCGGGGGACAGGAGATACAGGAGACCCAGTACTTC.

This chain uses TRBV2 with TRBJ1-2; no firm D call. Germline CDR1 reads SNHLY; CDR2 reads FYNNEI. The V end lost 6 bases, the J end lost 0 bases, and 11 bases lay between the germline ends. The CDR3 consists of 14 residues. The CDR3 region has the DNA TGTGCCAGCAGAGGCAACACAGCTAACTATGGCTACACCTTC. It encodes CASRGNTANYGYTF.

The chain joins TRBV5-1 to TRBJ2-7; 9 bases match TRBD1. CDR3 length: 14 amino acids. From germline, CDR1 is SGHRS and CDR2 YFSETQ. The V gene end was trimmed by 2 bases and the J gene end by 4 bases; junction bases not matched to a gene: 4. The CDR3 bases are TGCGCCAGCAGCTTACAGGGGGCGCGGTACGAGCAGTACTTC. Translated: CASSLQGARYEQYF. Full variable domain (rest looked up from reference TRBV5-1 and TRBJ2-7): KAGVTQTPRYLIKTRGQQVTLSCSPISGHRSVSWYQQTPGQGLQFLFEYFSETQRNKGNFPGRFSGRQFSNSRSEMNVSTLELGDSALYLCASSLQGARYEQYFGPGTRLTVT.

V is TRBV13 and J is TRBJ2-7, with D possibly TRBD1 on 5 matching bases. The CDR3 spans 12 residues. Germline-derived CDR1 and CDR2 are PRHDT and FYEKMQ (reference sequence). V was shortened by 5 bases and J by 6 bases, with 11 bases between the two germline ends. The CDR3 DNA reads as TGTGCCAGCAGCGCGCAGGGTACCGAGCAGTACTTC. It codes for CASSAQGTEQYF.

The chain uses TRBV2 and TRBJ1-1; D is undetermined. The CDR3 has 8 amino acids. Germline-derived CDR1 and CDR2 are SNHLY and FYNNEI. V was cut by 7 bases and J by 8 bases, with 2 bases left in between. CDR3 in amino acids: CASTEAFF. CDR3 bases: TGTGCCAGCACGGAAGCTTTCTTT.

J is TRBJ2-7 and V is TRBV7-9, with a possible D match to TRBD2 (5 bases). The CDR3 is made up of 13 amino acids. V lost 3 bases to trimming and J lost 5 bases, with 11 bases between them. Germline assignment: CDR1 SEHNR and CDR2 FQNEAQ (reference sequence). The CDR3: CASSFGRGNEQYF. The CDR3 DNA reads TGTGCCAGCAGCTTCGGTCGAGGGAACGAGCAGTACTTC.

The V call is TRBV10-3, the J call TRBJ1-1, with TRBD1 identical over 9 bases. V lost 10 bases and J lost 4; bases outside the gene matches: 7. The CDR3 extends over 13 amino acids. Germline V gene data show CDR1 as ENHRY and CDR2 as SYGVKD. CDR3 region: CASRTGDTTEAFF. In DNA, the CDR3 is TGTGCCAGCCGGACAGGGGATACCACTGAAGCTTTCTTT.

J is TRBJ1-2 and V is TRBV2, with a possible D match to TRBD1 (5 bases). CDR1 is SNHLY, CDR2 FYNNEI, per germline. Trimming shortened V by 2 bases and J by 5 bases, and 24 bases separated the two germline ends. The CDR3 totals 18 residues. The DNA for the CDR3 is TGTGCCAGCAGTGAAAACTCCCCTTGGGGGGGTAGGAAGTATGGCTACACCTTC. Translated: CASSENSPWGGRKYGYTF. Based on the CDR3 plus reference TRBV2 and TRBJ1-2, the full variable domain is EPEVTQTPSHQVTQMGQEVILRCVPISNHLYFYWYRQILGQKVEFLVSFYNNEISEKSEIFDDQFSVERPDGSNFTLKIRSTKLEDSAMYFCASSENSPWGGRKYGYTFGSGTRLTVV.

DNA for the CDR3: TGTGCCAGCAGCGCCGGGACAGGGTATCAGCCCCAGCATTTT. Translation gives CASSAGTGYQPQHF. The J gene is TRBJ1-5, the V gene TRBV9, with 9 bases identical to TRBD1. The CDR3 contains 14 residues. Trimming took 3 bases from V and 5 from J; bases not matched to a gene: 3. The germline V gene has CDR1 SGDLS and CDR2 YYNGEE.

This clone was recorded only once. This chain uses TRBV5-4 with TRBJ2-7, with 10 positions matching TRBD2. The germline V gene has CDR1 SGHNT and CDR2 YYREEE (reference sequence). Trimming removed 3 bases from V and 0 bases from J; junction bases left unmatched: 3. The CDR3 runs 15 residues. The CDR3 loop reads CASSSTSGISYEQYF. DNA for the CDR3: TGTGCCAGCAGCTCTACTAGCGGGATCTCCTACGAGCAGTACTTC.

Worth noting for this clone: Germline and junction disagree at one end, which may indicate a read error. The gene calls are TRBV10-3 and TRBJ2-7; D perhaps matches TRBD1 (6 bases). The CDR3 length is 15 residues. Germline CDR1 reads ENHRY; CDR2 reads SYGVKD. CDR3: CAISDSPGVGYAQYF. CDR3 DNA: TGTGCCATCAGTGACTCCCCAGGGGTGGGATACGCGCAGTACTTC.

This clone was seen a few times. The chain recombines TRBV4-3 with TRBJ2-2; 10 bases fit TRBD2. With V trimmed by 1 base and J by 6 bases, 11 bases remained unmatched. There are 18 residues in the CDR3. Germline V gene data show CDR1 as LGHNA and CDR2 as YSLEER. The CDR3 protein is CASSQGQGAGGPPGELFF. The DNA of the CDR3 is TGCGCCAGCAGCCAAGGGCAAGGAGCGGGAGGGCCTCCCGGGGAGCTGTTTTTT.

The V and J genes are TRBV30 and TRBJ2-2, with 11 bases matching TRBD1. Germline CDR1 is GTSNPN and CDR2 is SVGIG (reference sequence). This CDR3 is 16 amino acids long. V trimming: 4 bases; J trimming: 4 bases; junction bases outside the gene matches: 8. CDR3 DNA: TGTGCCTGGAACCCGGACAGGGGGCTGGGCACCGGGGAGCTGTTTTTT. Its protein product is CAWNPDRGLGTGELFF.